This passage covers 20 T cell receptor beta chains from one sample sequenced in a study of breast tumors, draining lymph nodes, adjacent tissues. MiXCR, applied by TCRdb to the multiplex PCR reads, yields one record per CDR3 protein. The sample has around 230,000 distinct CDR3 sequences, less than 45% seen once. Axillary draining lymph nodes of breast cancer patients supplied the node samples. Sequenced: axillary lymph node tissue. All receptors come from a female donor with breast cancer. Some clones in this sample may be carry-over from other donors' samples.

This clonotype appeared once. J is TRBJ2-7 and V is TRBV6-1, with D possibly called TRBD1 or TRBD2 (5 bases each). This CDR3 spans 14 amino acids. The V end was cut by 8 bases, the J end by 9 bases, with 23 bases between. CDR1 and CDR2 from the germline V gene are MNHNS and SASEGT. The CDR3 sequence: CASVHRDLLSGQYF. The CDR3, as DNA: TGTGCCAGCGTACACCGGGACCTACTCTCGGGGCAGTACTTC.

The rearrangement joins TRBV25-1 to TRBJ1-5, with no clear D. The V end lost 4 bases, the J end lost 5 bases, and 15 bases lay between the germline ends. Germline values: CDR1 MGHDK, CDR2 SYGVNS. The CDR3 totals 15 residues. This CDR3 is CASSAASPAHQPQHF. CDR3 DNA: TGTGCCAGCAGTGCTGCTAGCCCGGCCCATCAGCCCCAGCATTTT.

This clonotype was observed a few times. This chain joins TRBV5-4 and TRBJ2-1; 9 positions agree with TRBD2. With V trimmed by 5 bases and J by 2 bases, 8 bases remained unmatched. This CDR3 is 16 amino acids long. CDR1 is SGHNT, CDR2 YYREEE, per germline (reference sequence). CDR3 DNA: TGTGCCAGCAGGACCGATGGCGGGAGGGCCTACAATGAGCAGTTCTTC. Its protein is CASRTDGGRAYNEQFF.

The gene calls are TRBV11-3 and TRBJ2-5; tentatively, D is TRBD2 (6 bases). Germline CDR1 SGHNT, CDR2 YENEEA. The V end was cut by 2 bases, the J end by 2 bases, with 12 bases between. The CDR3 is 15 amino acids. In DNA, the CDR3 is TGTGCCAGCAGCTTAATTTTGGCGGGACAAGAGACCCAGTACTTC. It specifies CASSLILAGQETQYF.

This clonotype was recorded at least ten times. The CDR3 sequence is CSARVSSGNTDTQYF. The CDR3 region has the DNA TGCAGTGCTAGGGTGTCTAGCGGGAACACAGATACGCAGTATTTT. The chain combines TRBV20-1 with TRBJ2-3; 9 bases align to TRBD2. Germline V lookup: CDR1 DFQATT, CDR2 SNEGSKA (reference sequence). With V trimmed by 3 bases and J by 2 bases, 6 bases remained unmatched. This CDR3 has 15 residues.

The chain links TRBV7-2 to TRBJ1-3, with unresolved D. Trimming cost V 5 bases and J 4 bases, with 9 bases left between them. The germline V gene encodes CDR1 SGHTA and CDR2 FQGNSA. The CDR3 sequence is 13 residues long. The CDR3 DNA reads as TGTGCCAGCAGCCCCGCCGGGGGAAACACCATATATTTT. This translates into CASSPAGGNTIYF.

This clonotype was recorded many times. The rearrangement links TRBV5-1 to TRBJ1-6, with 7 nucleotides matching TRBD1. CDR1 SGHRS and CDR2 YFSETQ come from the germline V gene. The junction had 13 bases not matched to a gene; V was cut back by 3 bases and J by 13 bases. The CDR3 contains 15 residues. The CDR3 DNA sequence: TGCGCCAGCAGCTCGGGGACAGAGCTCGGGGGGCCCCTCCACTTT. It specifies CASSSGTELGGPLHF. Full variable domain (rest looked up from reference TRBV5-1 and TRBJ1-6): KAGVTQTPRYLIKTRGQQVTLSCSPISGHRSVSWYQQTPGQGLQFLFEYFSETQRNKGNFPGRFSGRQFSNSRSEMNVSTLELGDSALYLCASSSGTELGGPLHFGNGTRLTVT.

This clonotype was seen repeatedly, ten times or more. The chain employs TRBV19 and TRBJ2-5; the D is unclear. Trimming pared 3 bases from V and 5 bases from J, leaving 4 bases between. Germline lookup yields CDR1 LNHDA and CDR2 SQIVND (reference sequence). The CDR3 spans 11 residues. This CDR3 is CASSIRETQYF. CDR3 bases: TGTGCCAGTAGTATTCGGGAGACCCAGTACTTC.

This clonotype was seen at least ten times. The chain combines TRBV11-1 with TRBJ2-3; no reliable D call. The CDR3 is 12 amino acids. The germline V gene has CDR1 SGHAT and CDR2 FQDESV (reference sequence). Trimming cost V 5 bases and J 2 bases, with 5 bases left between them. The CDR3 protein is CASSGYTDTQYF. The CDR3 coding sequence is TGTGCCAGCAGCGGTTACACAGATACGCAGTATTTT.

The chain recombines TRBV12-3 or TRBV12-4 with TRBJ2-5; TRBD1 agrees at 9 bases. This CDR3 contains 15 residues. V was clipped by 6 bases and J by 9 bases; unmatched bases: 14. CDR3 amino acids: CASSSTGGYNQPQYF. CDR3 bases: TGTGCCAGCAGCTCGACAGGGGGTTACAATCAGCCCCAGTACTTC.

This chain joins TRBV15 and TRBJ2-7; 11 bases are a match to TRBD1. CDR1 is LNHNV, CDR2 YYDKDF, per germline (reference sequence). This CDR3 has 17 residues. The junction had 6 bases not matched to a gene; V was cut back by 0 bases and J by 2 bases. As DNA, the CDR3 is TGTGCCACCAGCAGAGATGGGACAGGGGGGAGTCCCTACGAGCAGTACTTC. This gives the protein CATSRDGTGGSPYEQYF.

This clonotype was recorded at least ten times. This rearrangement joins TRBV20-1 to TRBJ2-1; 10 nucleotides align to TRBD2. The CDR3 is 16 residues long. V gave up 3 bases and J gave up 4 bases; unmatched junction bases: 9. Germline V gene data show CDR1 as DFQATT and CDR2 as SNEGSKA (reference sequence). CDR3 region: CSASLASSGSYNEQFF. CDR3 coding DNA: TGCAGTGCTAGTCTCGCTTCTAGCGGGAGTTACAATGAGCAGTTCTTC.

This clonotype was counted ten times or more. The CDR3 loop reads CATKTGSTGELFF. CDR3 coding DNA: TGTGCCACTAAGACAGGAAGTACCGGGGAGCTGTTTTTT. V is TRBV7-9 and J is TRBJ2-2; possible D gene TRBD1, 6 bases. Germline CDR1 and CDR2: SEHNR and FQNEAQ (reference sequence). Trimming stripped 10 bases from V and 5 bases from J, with 14 bases between. The CDR3 is made up of 13 amino acids.

As regards this clonotype: A read error is likely, as this CDR3 ends without the conserved phenylalanine or tryptophan. Because the CDR3's place on the DNA is in doubt, the DNA is left out and the CDR3 is given as listed by TCRdb. The chain combines TRBV19 with TRBJ2-5; the table assigns TRBD1, which was not confirmed against the DNA. Per the germline V gene, CDR1 is LNHDA and CDR2 is SQIVND (reference sequence). The CDR3 is 18 residues long, counting both termini. CDR3 protein: CASSIFWTGGDYGYTFGS.

This clonotype was seen many times. The chain links TRBV12-3 or TRBV12-4 to TRBJ1-3; perhaps TRBD1 as D (6 bases). Between the trimmed V and J ends, which lost 6 bases and 3 bases, there was a span of 15 bases. The CDR3 covers 15 residues. The CDR3 DNA reads TGTGCCAGCAGACCGGAAGGACAGCATGGAAACACCATATATTTT. This encodes CASRPEGQHGNTIYF.

With regard to this clonotype: A much larger clonotype is one base distant, so this may be a read error. The rearrangement links TRBV11-3 to TRBJ2-2; D gene unclear. This CDR3 has 13 amino acids. V lost 4 bases and J lost 10, with 13 bases in between. Germline V gene data show CDR1 as SGHNT and CDR2 as YENEEA. The CDR3 DNA reads TGTGCCAGCAGCTCACAACCCCGGGCGGAGCTGTTTTTT. As protein: CASSSQPRAELFF.

This clonotype occurred many times. The J gene is TRBJ1-2, the V gene TRBV24-1; TRBD1 matches at 7 bases. Per germline, CDR1 KGHDR and CDR2 SFDVKD. The CDR3 length is 16 residues. V lost 4 bases and J lost 2; bases outside the gene matches: 9. CDR3 residues: CATSDPGTERNYGYTF. CDR3 nucleotide sequence: TGTGCCACCAGTGACCCCGGGACAGAACGGAACTATGGCTACACCTTC.

This clonotype has ten or more counts. V gene TRBV7-9 combines with J gene TRBJ2-3; no clear D gene. Germline V gene data show CDR1 as SEHNR and CDR2 as FQNEAQ (reference sequence). Trimming pared 1 base from V and 0 bases from J, leaving 17 bases between. This CDR3 contains 18 residues. The CDR3 reads CASSLGLADLSSTDTQYF. CDR3 in DNA: TGTGCCAGCAGCTTAGGGTTGGCAGACCTCTCTAGCACAGATACGCAGTATTTT.

The chain carries TRBV20-1 and TRBJ2-5; 12 bases are a match to TRBD2. This CDR3 is built from 13 residues. V lost 6 bases to trimming and J lost 5 bases; unmatched junction nucleotides: 4. The germline V gene has CDR1 DFQATT and CDR2 SNEGSKA (reference sequence). The CDR3 DNA is TGCAGTGCGACCGGGACTAGCGGGGAGACCCAGTACTTC. Translated, it gives CSATGTSGETQYF.

For this clonotype: This may be a read error: a much more frequent sequence differs by one nucleotide. The rearrangement uses TRBV20-1 and TRBJ2-3, with 8 positions matching TRBD2. Germline CDR1 DFQATT, CDR2 SNEGSKA (reference sequence). The CDR3 contains 14 residues. The CDR3 DNA reads as TGCAGTGCCCCAGGGGCGGGGGGCACAGCTACGCAGTATTTT. The encoded protein is CSAPGAGGTATQYF.